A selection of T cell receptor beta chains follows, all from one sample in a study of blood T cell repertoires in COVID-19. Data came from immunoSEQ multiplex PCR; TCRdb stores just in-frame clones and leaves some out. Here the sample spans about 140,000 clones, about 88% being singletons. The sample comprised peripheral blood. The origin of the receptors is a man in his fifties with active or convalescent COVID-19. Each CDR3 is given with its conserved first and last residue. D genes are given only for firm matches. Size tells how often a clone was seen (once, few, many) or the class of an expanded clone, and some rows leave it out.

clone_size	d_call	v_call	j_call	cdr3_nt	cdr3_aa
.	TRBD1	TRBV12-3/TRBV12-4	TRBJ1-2	TGTGCCAGCAGTGGGGACAGGGTCGATGGCTACACCTTC	CASSGDRVDGYTF
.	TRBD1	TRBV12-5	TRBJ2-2	TGTGCTAGTGGTTTGTCCCTCCGGGACAGGGAGGAAGACACCGGGGAGCTGTTTTTT	CASGLSLRDREEDTGELFF
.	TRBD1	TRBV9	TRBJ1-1	TGTGCCAGCAGCGGCCCAAGGGGGCGCAGGGACACTGAAGCTTTCTTT	CASSGPRGRRDTEAFF
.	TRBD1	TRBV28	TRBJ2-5	TGTGCCAGCAGTCCGAACAGGGGGCCCCAAGAGACCCAGTACTTC	CASSPNRGPQETQYF
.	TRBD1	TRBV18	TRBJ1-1	TGTGCCAGCTCATTAAGGACAGGGGGTGACACTGAAGCTTTCTTT	CASSLRTGGDTEAFF
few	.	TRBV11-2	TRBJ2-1	TGTGCCAGCAGCTTAGTTCGAGGATACAATGAGCAGTTCTTC	CASSLVRGYNEQFF
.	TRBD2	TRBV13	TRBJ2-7	TGTGCCACCTCTCCGGGCGGGAGGCTTGCCCCCTACGAGCAGTACTTC	CATSPGGRLAPYEQYF
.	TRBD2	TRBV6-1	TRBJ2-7	TGTGCCAGCAGTGACGGACTAGCGGGAGTTAAGGAGCAGTACTTC	CASSDGLAGVKEQYF
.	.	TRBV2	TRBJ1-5	TGTGCCAGCAGTGTCTTAACAGGGTCTCATCAGCCCCAGCATTTT	CASSVLTGSHQPQHF
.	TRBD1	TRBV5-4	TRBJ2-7	TGTGCCAGCAGCATAGGACAGGGACTGCCCACTGTGGGGGAGCAGTACTTC	CASSIGQGLPTVGEQYF
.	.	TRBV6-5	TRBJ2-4	TGTGCCAGCAGAGGGGGTCTAGCCAAAAACATTCAGTACTTC	CASRGGLAKNIQYF
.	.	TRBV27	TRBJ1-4	TGTGCCAGCAGTTCAGAGATTGGGCAAAAACTGTTTTTT	CASSSEIGQKLFF
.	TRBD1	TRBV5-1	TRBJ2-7	TGCGCCAGCAGCTTGCGGGACAGGAATAGGGGTGAGCAGTACTTC	CASSLRDRNRGEQYF
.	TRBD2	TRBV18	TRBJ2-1	TGTGCCAGCTCACCACCGGGACTAGCGGGAGGCGAGCAGTTCTTC	CASSPPGLAGGEQFF
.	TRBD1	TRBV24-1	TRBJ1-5	TGTGCCACCAGTGATACCGGGACAGGCAATCAGCCCCAGCATTTT	CATSDTGTGNQPQHF
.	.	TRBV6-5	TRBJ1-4	TGTGCCAGCAGTTACTCGACTCGGAAGGAAAAACTGTTTTTT	CASSYSTRKEKLFF
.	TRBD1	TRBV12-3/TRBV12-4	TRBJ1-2	TGTGCCAGCAGCCGACAGGGGATTGGCTACACCTTC	CASSRQGIGYTF
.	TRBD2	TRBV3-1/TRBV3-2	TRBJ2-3	TGTGCCAGCAGCCAGGGACTAGCGGGAGCGGGAGATACGCAGTATTTT	CASSQGLAGAGDTQYF
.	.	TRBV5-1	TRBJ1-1	TGCGCCAGCAGCTTGTCGTACTACACTGAAGCTTTCTTT	CASSLSYYTEAFF
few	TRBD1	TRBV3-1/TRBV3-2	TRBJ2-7	TGTGCCAGCAGAGGGACAGGGGGCGGAAACGAGCAGTACTTC	CASRGTGGGNEQYF